This is a list of T cell receptor beta chains from one sample in a study of neurological immune-mediated disorders. From the 5' RACE reads, TCRdb called clonotypes with MiXCR, one entry per CDR3 protein. This sample carries about 60,000 distinct CDR3 sequences, less than 10% of them seen once, and the ten largest clones take 12%. The sample comprised PBMCs. Receptor source: a man aged 30 to 39 in good health. Both conserved end residues are part of each CDR3. D genes are given only for firm matches. Some rows mark clone size as missing; the rest say once, few, many or name a class of expanded clone.

CDR3 DNA,CDR3 protein,D gene,V gene,clone size,J gene
TGTGCCAGCAGCATACCGGGTTTTGGGGATTCACCCCTCCACTTT,CASSIPGFGDSPLHF,.,TRBV9,many,TRBJ1-6
TGCAGCGTTGAAATCACAGATACGCAGTATTTT,CSVEITDTQYF,.,TRBV29-1,many,TRBJ2-3
TGCGCCAGCAGCTTAATCCAGGGTTACGAGCAGTACTTC,CASSLIQGYEQYF,.,TRBV5-1,.,TRBJ2-7
TGTGCCAGCAGCTTAAAGTTAGCGTGGAAGGGAGATACGCAGTATTTT,CASSLKLAWKGDTQYF,.,TRBV7-9,many,TRBJ2-3
TGTGCCAGCAGGACAAAAATGAACACTGAAGCTTTCTTT,CASRTKMNTEAFF,.,TRBV28,many,TRBJ1-1
TGTGCCAGCAGTTACTCATCAGGGGGGGCCTACGAGCAGTACTTC,CASSYSSGGAYEQYF,.,TRBV6-6,many,TRBJ2-7
TGTGCCAGCAGCCTGACGGACAGGGCGAACACCGGGGAGCTGTTTTTT,CASSLTDRANTGELFF,TRBD1,TRBV7-7,many,TRBJ2-2
TGTGCCAGCAGCTTAAATCTGGGGCATTCTGGGGCCAACGTCCTGACTTTC,CASSLNLGHSGANVLTF,.,TRBV11-2,few,TRBJ2-6
TGCAGCGTTGCGGACTCTAGCGGCTCCTACGAGCAGTACTTC,CSVADSSGSYEQYF,TRBD2,TRBV29-1,few,TRBJ2-7
TGTGCCAGCAGCTTAGAGGGCCGGGGAGGCTACGAGCAGTACTTC,CASSLEGRGGYEQYF,.,TRBV11-2,.,TRBJ2-7
TGTGCCACCAACCCGGGACGGGGGGCAACTAATGAAAAACTGTTTTTT,CATNPGRGATNEKLFF,.,TRBV15,many,TRBJ1-4
TGTGCCAGCAGACCCGGGACAGGTCTCTACGAGCAGTACTTC,CASRPGTGLYEQYF,TRBD1,TRBV3-1,many,TRBJ2-7
TGTGCCAGCAGCCTCGGACTAGAACCAGATACGCAGTATTTT,CASSLGLEPDTQYF,TRBD2,TRBV7-2,many,TRBJ2-3
TGTGCCATTAGGGAGCCAACCTACAATGAGCAGTTCTTC,CAIREPTYNEQFF,.,TRBV28,many,TRBJ2-1
TGTGCCAGCAGCAGACAAGCGGGAGGACACGCAGAGCAGTACTTC,CASSRQAGGHAEQYF,TRBD2,TRBV11-2,many,TRBJ2-7
TGTGCCAGCAGCTCCCCGGACTATTTTTCCTACGAGCAGTACTTC,CASSSPDYFSYEQYF,.,TRBV5-5,many,TRBJ2-7
TGTGCCAGCACCGTGGGGGAGACCCAGTACTTC,CASTVGETQYF,.,TRBV2,many,TRBJ2-5
TGTGCCAGCAGCTCCGGCCGGGGACTCGAGCAGTTCTTC,CASSSGRGLEQFF,.,TRBV27,many,TRBJ2-1
TGTGCCAGCAGTTACCGACTACAGGGGGCGCAGACAGATACGCAGTATTTT,CASSYRLQGAQTDTQYF,TRBD1,TRBV6-2/TRBV6-3,many,TRBJ2-3
TGTGCCAGCAGCTTAATGTCTATCTCTTTCCAAGAGACCCAGTACTTC,CASSLMSISFQETQYF,.,TRBV7-6,few,TRBJ2-5
TGTGCCAGCAGTCAACTCCGCACTGAAGCTTTCTTT,CASSQLRTEAFF,.,TRBV12-3/TRBV12-4,many,TRBJ1-1